This TCR beta chain is from a study of blood T cells in healthy people across ages. The use of a sample-barcoded 5' primer and a J-beta primer mix characterized a second PCR of roughly 6 to 12 cycles. Each CDR3 protein is one row after TCRdb ran MiXCR on the 5' RACE reads. The sample holds 1.5 million to 2 million distinct CDR3 sequences, 30% to 40% seen once. CDR3 length: 16 residues. Germline V lookup: CDR1 LGHDT, CDR2 YNNKEL (reference sequence). V gave up 1 base and J gave up 1 base; unmatched junction bases: 4. This clonotype was counted only a few times. The source material was blood. The sequence came from a woman between 25 and 40 years old in good health. This sequence joins TRBV3-1 and TRBJ2-7, with TRBD2 matching 10 bases. CDR3 in amino acids: CASSQGTSGASYEQYF. For the CDR3, the DNA is TGTGCCAGCAGCCAAGGAACTAGCGGGGCATCCTACGAGCAGTACTTC.